This TCR beta chain appears in the sequencing data of a study of shared clonotypes between healthy human individuals. Study findings and constraints: Tissues were not sampled, only blood, and their repertoires likely differ.

This CDR3 contains 16 residues. Germline loops: CDR1 SNHLY, CDR2 FYNNEI. V shed 6 bases and J shed 3 bases, with 17 bases lying between them. Deep-level assay runs were performed. Data came from immunoSEQ multiplex PCR; TCRdb stores just in-frame clones and leaves some out. The sample has around 370,000 clones, around 96% seen once. Note on this clone: As yet, its antigen is unknown.

The chain links TRBV2 to TRBJ2-2; tentative D call: TRBD2 (7 bases). This TCR came from a man aged 30 to 39 in good health. Sequencing was performed on memory CD8+ T cells sorted from blood. Regarding subset: CD45RO+ cells pooled with CCR7-negative TemRA cells. The CDR3 loop is CASRGTGGRDTGELFF. The DNA of the CDR3 is TGTGCCAGCAGGGGGACGGGGGGCAGGGACACCGGGGAGCTGTTTTTT.